A single sample is the source of the 20 T cell receptor beta chains below, sequenced in a study of blood T cell repertoires in COVID-19. TCRdb's copy holds only in-frame clones and misses some; the assay was immunoSEQ multiplex PCR. The sample lists some 120,000 clones, about 94% occurring once. Sequences were obtained from peripheral blood. The receptor set was obtained from a man aged 50 to 60 with COVID-19, enrolled during active disease.

V is TRBV5-4 and J is TRBJ1-2; 9 bases line up with TRBD1. Trimming cost V 4 bases and J 3 bases; bases outside gene matches: 4. The CDR3 runs 14 residues. Germline V gene lookup returns CDR1 SGHNT and CDR2 YYREEE (reference sequence). In nucleotides, the CDR3 is TGTGCCAGCAGCCCGACAGGGGGAGACTATGGCTACACCTTC. Its protein product is CASSPTGGDYGYTF.

The CDR3 nucleotides read TGTGCCAGCAGCCTACTAGCGGGAGGGCCGAATGAGCAGTTCTTC. Protein: CASSLLAGGPNEQFF. V is TRBV13 and J is TRBJ2-1, with TRBD2 matching 13 bases. This CDR3 is built from 15 residues. V dropped 5 bases and J dropped 7; count of bases not matched to a gene: 5. CDR1 is PRHDT, CDR2 FYEKMQ, per germline (reference sequence). The whole variable domain, remainder taken from reference TRBV13 and TRBJ2-1, is AAGVIQSPRHLIKEKRETATLKCYPIPRHDTVYWYQQGPGQDPQFLISFYEKMQSDKGSIPDRFSAQQFSDYHSELNMSSLELGDSALYFCASSLLAGGPNEQFFGPGTRLTVL.

This clone turned up a few times. The V and J genes are TRBV24-1 and TRBJ1-2; D may be TRBD1 (5 bases). V lost 4 bases, J lost 7 bases, and 9 bases lay in between. Looked up from germline, CDR1 is KGHDR and CDR2 is SFDVKD. The CDR3 contains 12 residues. The CDR3 region is CATSDRQTGYTF. The CDR3 bases are TGTGCCACCAGTGACCGACAGACTGGCTACACCTTC.

The J gene is TRBJ1-1, the V gene TRBV10-3, with TRBD1 matching 8 bases. Germline V gene sequence: CDR1 ENHRY, CDR2 SYGVKD. Germline trimming cut 4 bases from V and 5 bases from J; bases unmatched to any gene: 9. This CDR3 has 15 amino acids. The DNA of the CDR3 is TGTGCCATCAGTGTAGGACAGGGTGGTAGGACTGAAGCTTTCTTT. Amino acid sequence: CAISVGQGGRTEAFF.

The chain combines TRBV2 with TRBJ2-2, with a possible D match to TRBD2 (5 bases). The CDR3 runs to 14 residues. Germline CDR1 reads SNHLY; CDR2 reads FYNNEI. The germline V and J ends were trimmed by 4 bases and 2 bases, with 8 bases remaining between them. DNA of the CDR3: TGTGCCAGCAGTGGACTACCCAACACCGGGGAGCTGTTTTTT. The encoded protein is CASSGLPNTGELFF.

The V and J genes are TRBV7-8 and TRBJ2-5; no clear D gene. The CDR3 spans 13 residues. V was shortened by 5 bases and J by 3 bases, with 10 bases between the two germline ends. Germline V gives CDR1 SGHVS, CDR2 FQNEAQ. This CDR3 reads CASSPPREETQYF. The CDR3 bases are TGTGCCAGCAGCCCCCCCCGGGAAGAGACCCAGTACTTC.

The rearrangement links TRBV2 to TRBJ2-1; tentative D call: TRBD1 (7 bases). Trimming shortened V by 4 bases and J by 6 bases, and 16 bases separated the two germline ends. CDR3 size: 15 residues. Germline CDR1 is SNHLY and CDR2 is FYNNEI. CDR3 residues: CASSGGTAFANEQFF. The CDR3 DNA follows: TGTGCCAGCAGTGGCGGGACAGCTTTCGCCAATGAGCAGTTCTTC.

The chain has TRBV7-2 and TRBJ2-1; 10 bases map to TRBD1. V lost 2 bases to trimming and J lost 12 bases; unmatched junction nucleotides: 4. Germline V CDR1 and CDR2: SGHTA, FQGNSA. The length of the CDR3 is 13 residues. The CDR3 loop is CASSLNRDRGQFF. The CDR3 nucleotides read TGTGCCAGCAGCTTAAACCGGGACAGGGGGCAGTTCTTC.

The CDR3 protein is CASSPRQAQNSPLHF. The CDR3, as DNA: TGCGCCAGCAGCCCTCGACAGGCGCAAAATTCACCCCTCCACTTT. This sequence joins TRBV4-1 and TRBJ1-6, with a possible D match to TRBD1 (6 bases). Germline CDR1 reads MGHRA; CDR2 reads YSYEKL. This CDR3 region has 15 residues. Trimming took off 4 bases at V and 7 bases at J, with 14 bases between the two ends.

This clone is medium-sized (0.01 to 0.1%) in the sample. The gene calls are TRBV6-5 and TRBJ1-1, with unresolved D. The CDR3 contains 13 residues. In germline, CDR1 is MNHEY, CDR2 SVGAGI. Trimming cost V 8 bases and J 1 base, with 11 bases left between them. The CDR3 DNA sequence: TGTGCCAGCGGGTTGGAGGGGAACACTGAAGCTTTCTTT. Translating gives CASGLEGNTEAFF.

The chain is built from TRBV29-1 and TRBJ2-3, with D possibly TRBD1 on 9 matching bases. The ends were cut back, 2 bases at V and 0 bases at J, with 33 bases in the middle. Germline CDR1 reads SQVTM; CDR2 reads ANQGSEA. The CDR3 spans 22 residues. The CDR3 DNA sequence: TGCAGCGTTGAATCGCTGACAGGGGGATCGTCGGGACTAGAACCTAGCACAGATACGCAGTATTTT. Its protein product is CSVESLTGGSSGLEPSTDTQYF.

V gene TRBV28 combines with J gene TRBJ2-7; 8 bases map to TRBD2. V shed 2 bases and J 2 bases; nucleotides not matched to a gene: 2. CDR3 length: 14 residues. Germline assignment: CDR1 MDHEN and CDR2 SYDVKM. The CDR3 DNA sequence: TGTGCCAGCAGTTTAGGCGGGAGGACCTACGAGCAGTACTTC. This codes for CASSLGGRTYEQYF.

This chain joins TRBV12-3 or TRBV12-4 and TRBJ1-6; D perhaps matches TRBD1 (6 bases). The CDR3 consists of 12 residues. Trimming pared 8 bases from V and 5 bases from J, leaving 7 bases between. The CDR3 region is CASRTDNSPLHF. The CDR3 bases are TGTGCCAGCCGGACAGATAATTCACCCCTCCACTTT.

This clone appeared once. The chain joins TRBV16 to TRBJ2-7; 7 nucleotides align to TRBD2. Germline V lookup: CDR1 KGHSY, CDR2 FQNENV. After removal of 4 bases from V and 4 bases from J, the junction contained 7 bases not matched to a gene. CDR3 size: 14 residues. DNA of the CDR3: TGTGCCAGCAGCCTACGAGGCGGGGGATACGAGCAGTACGTC. Translated, it gives CASSLRGGGYEQYV.

The chain is built from TRBV19 and TRBJ2-2; maybe TRBD1 (6 bases). Germline loops: CDR1 LNHDA, CDR2 SQIVND (reference sequence). Trimming removed 5 bases from V and 4 bases from J, with 17 bases in between. The CDR3 has 16 amino acids. The chain's CDR3 is CASSLYGGQATGELFF. The CDR3 DNA follows: TGTGCCAGTAGTCTCTATGGGGGCCAAGCCACCGGGGAGCTGTTTTTT.

This clone has only a few counts. The CDR3 sequence is CASSQDSPVRAYNGYTF. For the CDR3, the DNA is TGCGCCAGCAGCCAAGATAGCCCGGTCAGAGCCTATAATGGCTACACCTTC. J is TRBJ1-2 and V is TRBV4-1; D gene uncertain. V shed 0 bases and J shed 6 bases, with 20 bases lying between them. The CDR3 sequence is 17 residues long. Germline V CDR1 and CDR2: MGHRA, YSYEKL.

V usage is TRBV28 and J usage is TRBJ1-5; TRBD1 aligns across 7 bases. The CDR3 spans 13 residues. J lost 2 bases, V lost 6 bases, and 1 base had no gene match. Germline CDR1 MDHEN, CDR2 SYDVKM. CDR3 nucleotides: TGTGCCAGCAGGGGGACAGGCAATCAGCCCCAGCATTTT. Its translation: CASRGTGNQPQHF.

V is TRBV28 and J is TRBJ1-5; tentatively, D is TRBD1 (5 bases). This CDR3 is 16 amino acids long. CDR1 and CDR2 (germline): MDHEN, SYDVKM. Trimming removed 3 bases at V and 0 bases at J, with 12 bases between. CDR3 sequence reads: CASSFPRGTSNQPQHF. The CDR3 DNA sequence: TGTGCCAGCAGTTTCCCAAGGGGAACTAGCAATCAGCCCCAGCATTTT.

The J gene is TRBJ2-2, the V gene TRBV5-5, with D possibly TRBD1 on 6 matching bases. V lost 4 bases and J lost 6, with 19 bases in between. Per the germline V gene, CDR1 is SGHKS and CDR2 is YYEKEE (reference sequence). The CDR3 runs to 16 residues. The CDR3 sequence is CASSLGDRRFSGELFF. The CDR3 bases are TGTGCCAGCAGCCTTGGTGACAGGCGGTTTTCCGGGGAGCTGTTTTTT.

The chain recombines TRBV13 with TRBJ2-2, with 9 bases fitting TRBD1. The CDR3 runs to 15 residues. The germline CDR1 and CDR2 sequences are PRHDT and FYEKMQ (reference sequence). Trimming took 2 bases from V and 5 from J; bases not matched to a gene: 3. In DNA, the CDR3 is TGTGCCAGCAGCTTATGGACAGGGGTGACCGGGGAGCTGTTTTTT. This sequence encodes CASSLWTGVTGELFF.